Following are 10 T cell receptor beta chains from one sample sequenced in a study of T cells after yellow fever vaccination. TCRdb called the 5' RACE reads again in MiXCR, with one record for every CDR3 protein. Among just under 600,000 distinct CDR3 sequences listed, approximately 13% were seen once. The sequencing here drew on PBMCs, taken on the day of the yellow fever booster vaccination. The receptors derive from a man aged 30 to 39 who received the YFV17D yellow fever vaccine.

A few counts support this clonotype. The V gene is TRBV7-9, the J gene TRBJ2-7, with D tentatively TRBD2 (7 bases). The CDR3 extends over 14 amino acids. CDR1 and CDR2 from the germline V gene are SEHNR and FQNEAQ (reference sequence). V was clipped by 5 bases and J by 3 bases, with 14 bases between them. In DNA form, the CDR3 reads TGTGCCAGCAGCCCAGGGGAGGGGAGCTACGAGCAGTACTTC. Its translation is CASSPGEGSYEQYF.

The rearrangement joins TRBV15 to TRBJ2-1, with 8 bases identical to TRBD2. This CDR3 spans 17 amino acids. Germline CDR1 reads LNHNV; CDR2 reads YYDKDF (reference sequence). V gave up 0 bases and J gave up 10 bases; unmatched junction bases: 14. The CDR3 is CATSRDPAGGKLEEQFF. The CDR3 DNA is TGTGCCACCAGCAGAGATCCTGCGGGAGGAAAGTTGGAAGAGCAGTTCTTC.

In DNA, the CDR3 is TGTGCCACCAGCAGGACAGGGTACAATAATTCACCCCTCCACTTT. This translates into CATSRTGYNNSPLHF. The chain combines TRBV15 with TRBJ1-6; 7 bases are a match to TRBD1. This CDR3 has 15 amino acids. V lost 3 bases, J lost 5 bases, and 4 bases stayed unmatched. CDR1 and CDR2 (germline): LNHNV, YYDKDF (reference sequence).

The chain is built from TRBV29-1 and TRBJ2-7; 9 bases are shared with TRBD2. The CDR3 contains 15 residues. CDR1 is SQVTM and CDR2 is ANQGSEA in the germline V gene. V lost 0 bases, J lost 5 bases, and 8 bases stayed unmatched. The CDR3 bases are TGCAGCGTTGAAGAAGGTAGCGGGAGTCTCGACGAGCAGTACTTC. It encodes CSVEEGSGSLDEQYF.

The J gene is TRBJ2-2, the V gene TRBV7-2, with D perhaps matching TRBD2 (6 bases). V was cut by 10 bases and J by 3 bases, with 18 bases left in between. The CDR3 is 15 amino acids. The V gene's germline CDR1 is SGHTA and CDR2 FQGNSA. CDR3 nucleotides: TGTGCCATCTCCGGGGACTCCCGTTACACCGGGGAGCTGTTTTTT. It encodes CAISGDSRYTGELFF.

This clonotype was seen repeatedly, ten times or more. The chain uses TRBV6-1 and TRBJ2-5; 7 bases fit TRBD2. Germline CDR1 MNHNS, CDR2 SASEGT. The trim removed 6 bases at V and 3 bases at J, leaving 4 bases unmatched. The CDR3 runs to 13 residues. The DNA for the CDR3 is TGTGCCAGCAGACCCGGACTAGAAGAGACCCAGTACTTC. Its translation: CASRPGLEETQYF.

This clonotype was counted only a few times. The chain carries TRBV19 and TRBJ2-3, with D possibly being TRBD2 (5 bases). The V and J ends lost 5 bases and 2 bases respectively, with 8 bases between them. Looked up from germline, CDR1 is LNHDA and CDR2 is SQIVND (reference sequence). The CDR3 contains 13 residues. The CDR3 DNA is TGTGCCAGTAGTCACCGGGACACAGATACGCAGTATTTT. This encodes CASSHRDTDTQYF.

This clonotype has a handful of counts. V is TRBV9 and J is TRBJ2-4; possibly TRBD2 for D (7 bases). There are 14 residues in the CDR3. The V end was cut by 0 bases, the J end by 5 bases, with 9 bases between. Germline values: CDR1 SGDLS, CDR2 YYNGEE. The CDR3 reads CASSVGGGENIQYF. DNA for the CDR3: TGTGCCAGCAGCGTAGGAGGGGGGGAAAACATTCAGTACTTC.

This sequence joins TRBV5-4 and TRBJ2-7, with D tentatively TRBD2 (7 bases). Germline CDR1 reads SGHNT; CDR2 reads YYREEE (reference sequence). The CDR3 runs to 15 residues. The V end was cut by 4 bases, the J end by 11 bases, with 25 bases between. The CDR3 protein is CASSKTPGSRGGKYF. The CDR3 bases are TGTGCCAGCAGCAAAACGCCCGGAAGTAGGGGGGGGAAGTACTTC.

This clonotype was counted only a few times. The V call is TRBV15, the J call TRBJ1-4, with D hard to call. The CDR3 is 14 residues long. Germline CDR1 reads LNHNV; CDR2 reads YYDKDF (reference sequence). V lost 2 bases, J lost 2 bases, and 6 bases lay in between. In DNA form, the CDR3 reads TGTGCCACCAGCAGACGCCAGACTAATGAAAAACTGTTTTTT. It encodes CATSRRQTNEKLFF.